This passage covers 18 T cell receptor beta chains from one sample sequenced in a study of T cell responses to AZD1222 COVID-19 vaccine. Produced via immunoSEQ multiplex PCR; TCRdb's table is partial and in-frame only. The data show about 110,000 clones, 92% seen once. The sequencing here drew on peripheral blood, taken 28 days after the second AZD1222 dose. The receptor source for this set is an adult who received the AZD1222 COVID-19 vaccine.

This chain uses TRBV9 with TRBJ2-5, with D possibly being TRBD2 (5 bases). V dropped 4 bases and J dropped 1 base, with 14 bases sitting between them. CDR1 SGDLS and CDR2 YYNGEE come from the germline V gene. The CDR3 is 15 amino acids. The CDR3 loop reads CASSPYGLSQETQYF. The CDR3 bases are TGTGCCAGCAGCCCCTATGGACTGAGCCAAGAGACCCAGTACTTC.

The chain has TRBV6-5 and TRBJ2-7; 9 nucleotides agree with TRBD2. V trimming: 2 bases; J trimming: 6 bases; junction bases outside the gene matches: 11. CDR1 and CDR2 (germline): MNHEY, SVGAGI. The CDR3 length is 16 residues. CDR3 bases: TGTGCCAGCAGTTACGGTAGGGTAGCGGGAGTGGGCGAGCAGTACTTC. Amino acids: CASSYGRVAGVGEQYF.

This chain uses TRBV5-5 with TRBJ1-3, with D maybe TRBD1 (6 bases). Trimming left V 6 bases short and J 0 bases short, with 13 bases between. CDR1 is SGHKS and CDR2 is YYEKEE in the germline V gene (reference sequence). The CDR3 totals 15 residues. The CDR3, as DNA: TGTGCCAGCAAGACAGGCTCAAGCTCTGGAAACACCATATATTTT. Amino acids: CASKTGSSSGNTIYF.

The chain joins TRBV6-5 to TRBJ2-7; D is unclear. The V gene's germline CDR1 is MNHEY and CDR2 SVGAGI. Between the trimmed V and J ends, which lost 0 bases and 2 bases, there was a span of 8 bases. The CDR3 contains 14 residues. CDR3 in DNA: TGTGCCAGCAGTTACTCGAGTCAAACCTACGAGCAGTACTTC. Translating it yields CASSYSSQTYEQYF.

The rearrangement joins TRBV20-1 to TRBJ1-5; D remains ambiguous. This CDR3 is built from 15 residues. Per germline, CDR1 DFQATT and CDR2 SNEGSKA (reference sequence). V lost 4 bases and J 4 bases, leaving 17 bases between the germline ends. CDR3 coding DNA: TGCAGTGCTACTGACACTGAGGGTTTTAATCAGCCCCAGCATTTT. It translates to CSATDTEGFNQPQHF.

The gene calls are TRBV4-1 and TRBJ1-3; D remains unclear. Germline V gene data show CDR1 as MGHRA and CDR2 as YSYEKL. The germline V and J ends were trimmed by 0 bases and 2 bases, with 11 bases remaining between them. This CDR3 is built from 16 residues. The CDR3 loop reads CASSQDWGGAGNTIYF. In DNA form, the CDR3 reads TGCGCCAGCAGCCAAGATTGGGGAGGTGCTGGAAACACCATATATTTT.

This clone has a single count. The V gene is TRBV7-9, the J gene TRBJ1-6; D is perhaps TRBD1 (5 bases). Deletions cut 7 bases from V and 5 bases from J, with 12 bases between. CDR3 size: 14 residues. CDR1 SEHNR and CDR2 FQNEAQ come from the germline V gene (reference sequence). Written as DNA, the CDR3 is TGTGCCAGCACCCAGGGAGAGGATAATTCACCCCTCCACTTT. Translating gives CASTQGEDNSPLHF.

The chain joins TRBV6-1 to TRBJ1-1; D may be TRBD1 (5 bases). Trimming cost V 0 bases and J 3 bases, with 5 bases left between them. CDR1 MNHNS and CDR2 SASEGT come from the germline V gene. The CDR3 length is 13 residues. CDR3 sequence (DNA): TGTGCCAGCAGTGAAGCGGGGGACACTGAAGCTTTCTTT. It is translated as CASSEAGDTEAFF.

The chain has TRBV18 and TRBJ2-2; TRBD2 is a possible D gene (5 bases). This CDR3 has 15 amino acids. Trimming stripped 2 bases from V and 5 bases from J, with 12 bases between. Germline V CDR1 and CDR2: KGHSH, LQKENI. CDR3 region: CASSPSTGNTGELFF. For the CDR3, the DNA is TGTGCCAGCTCACCATCGACGGGGAATACCGGGGAGCTGTTTTTT.

This chain joins TRBV9 and TRBJ2-3; D remains unclear. Trimming took off 1 base at V and 2 bases at J, with 8 bases between the two ends. Germline CDR1 and CDR2: SGDLS and YYNGEE. The CDR3 runs to 14 residues. CDR3 nucleotide sequence: TGTGCCAGCAGCGTATTGGCGAACACAGATACGCAGTATTTT. Its protein product is CASSVLANTDTQYF.

The CDR3 here is CAISVQGQGGNTIYF. The CDR3 coding sequence is TGTGCCATCAGTGTACAGGGACAGGGTGGAAACACCATATATTTT. This chain joins TRBV10-3 and TRBJ1-3, with 9 nucleotides matching TRBD1. V trimming: 4 bases; J trimming: 3 bases; junction bases outside the gene matches: 4. CDR3 length equals 15 residues. Germline-derived CDR1 and CDR2 are ENHRY and SYGVKD.

The gene calls are TRBV27 and TRBJ1-4, with D possibly matching TRBD1 (5 bases). Germline lookup yields CDR1 MNHEY and CDR2 SMNVEV (reference sequence). V gave up 6 bases and J gave up 0 bases, with 14 bases separating them. The CDR3 spans 16 residues. In DNA, the CDR3 is TGTGCCAGCAGGCTAACGGGGGATTCAACTAATGAAAAACTGTTTTTT. Translation gives CASRLTGDSTNEKLFF.

The chain is built from TRBV6-5 and TRBJ1-6; D not resolved. The CDR3 has 13 residues. The V gene's germline CDR1 is MNHEY and CDR2 SVGAGI. Trimming shortened V by 8 bases and J by 9 bases, and 14 bases separated the two germline ends. The CDR3 DNA reads as TGTGCCAGCCGCACCTCATTGGGTTCACCCCTCCACTTT. This codes for CASRTSLGSPLHF.

The rearrangement uses TRBV2 and TRBJ2-1; TRBD2 matches 12 bases. V lost 2 bases and J lost 7; bases outside the gene matches: 9. Germline V gene lookup returns CDR1 SNHLY and CDR2 FYNNEI. The CDR3 length is 17 residues. This CDR3 reads CASSELASGRARNEQFF. DNA of the CDR3: TGTGCCAGCAGTGAACTGGCTAGCGGGAGGGCCCGAAATGAGCAGTTCTTC.

This clone was counted a single time. The V and J genes are TRBV4-1 and TRBJ1-6; 9 nucleotides match TRBD1. The ends lost 8 bases at V and 2 bases at J; junction bases unmatched: 16. The CDR3 totals 19 residues. Germline CDR1 reads MGHRA; CDR2 reads YSYEKL. In DNA form, the CDR3 reads TGCGCCAGCCGCTCCCCCCGGGACAGGGAATTGCCCTATAATTCACCCCTCCACTTT. Translation: CASRSPRDRELPYNSPLHF.

The V and J genes are TRBV29-1 and TRBJ1-4; D gene ambiguous. V lost 6 bases and J lost 7, with 9 bases in between. This CDR3 region has 11 residues. From germline, CDR1 is SQVTM and CDR2 ANQGSEA. The CDR3 DNA follows: TGCAGCGTCGGGGTTTCTGAAAAACTGTTTTTT. It specifies CSVGVSEKLFF.

V gene TRBV2 combines with J gene TRBJ1-6, with D uncertain. Germline assignment: CDR1 SNHLY and CDR2 FYNNEI. CDR3 length: 14 residues. Trimming cost V 1 base and J 7 bases, with 8 bases left between them. DNA of the CDR3: TGTGCCAGCAGTGAAGGTCCGGGAAATTCACCCCTCCACTTT. Protein product: CASSEGPGNSPLHF. Combining the CDR3 with reference TRBV2 and TRBJ1-6 gives the whole variable domain EPEVTQTPSHQVTQMGQEVILRCVPISNHLYFYWYRQILGQKVEFLVSFYNNEISEKSEIFDDQFSVERPDGSNFTLKIRSTKLEDSAMYFCASSEGPGNSPLHFGNGTRLTVT.

This clone was picked up a small number of times. This chain uses TRBV6-5 with TRBJ2-1; D possibly corresponds to TRBD2 (6 bases). Trimming removed 6 bases at V and 7 bases at J, with 13 bases between. The germline gives CDR1 MNHEY, CDR2 SVGAGI. This CDR3 spans 13 amino acids. Here the CDR3 DNA reads TGTGCCAGCAGCCGACTAGAGAGTAATGAGCAGTTCTTC. The encoded protein is CASSRLESNEQFF.